These T cell receptor beta chains were read from a single sample in a study of T cells in Graves' hyperthyroidism and ophthalmopathy. From the multiplex PCR reads, TCRdb called clonotypes with MiXCR, one entry per CDR3 protein. The table shows more than 350,000 distinct CDR3 sequences, with nearly 15% occurring only once. The material sequenced was blood. The receptors were sampled from a woman aged 60-70 years with Graves' ophthalmopathy. CDR3s include the opening cysteine and the closing phenylalanine or tryptophan. The D gene is left open where the match is weak. Not every row has a clone size; where given, it reads once, few, many or a size class.

d_gene: .; j_gene: TRBJ2-4; abundance: few; v_gene: TRBV27; CDR3nt: TGTGCCAGCCCGACTAGAACCCTAGCCAAAAACATTCAGTACTTC; CDR3aa: CASPTRTLAKNIQYF
d_gene: TRBD2; j_gene: TRBJ2-2; abundance: many; v_gene: TRBV12-3/TRBV12-4; CDR3nt: TGTGCCAGCAGCTCCGGGACTAGCGGGAACACCGGGGAGCTGTTTTTT; CDR3aa: CASSSGTSGNTGELFF
d_gene: .; j_gene: TRBJ2-3; abundance: many; v_gene: TRBV10-1; CDR3nt: TGCGCCAGCAGTGAGTCGAAAGGGGGGGGAACAGATACGCAGTATTTT; CDR3aa: CASSESKGGGTDTQYF
d_gene: TRBD1; j_gene: TRBJ1-2; abundance: many; v_gene: TRBV7-2; CDR3nt: TGTGCCAGCAGCTCCGACAGGGGTTATGGCTACACCTTC; CDR3aa: CASSSDRGYGYTF
d_gene: .; j_gene: TRBJ2-3; abundance: many; v_gene: TRBV12-3/TRBV12-4; CDR3nt: TGTGCCAGCAGTTTAGATTCTCGCGAAACAGATACGCAGTATTTT; CDR3aa: CASSLDSRETDTQYF
d_gene: TRBD1; j_gene: TRBJ2-5; abundance: .; v_gene: TRBV24-1; CDR3nt: TGTGCCACCAGTGATTTAAGGGGGCCAGAGACCCAGTACTTC; CDR3aa: CATSDLRGPETQYF
d_gene: .; j_gene: TRBJ1-5; abundance: .; v_gene: TRBV7-8; CDR3nt: TGTGCCAGCAGCCGCCGGGGGGGGCTTGGCAATCAGCCCCAGCATTTT; CDR3aa: CASSRRGGLGNQPQHF
d_gene: TRBD2; j_gene: TRBJ2-7; abundance: .; v_gene: TRBV20-1; CDR3nt: TGCAGTGCTGACCCGCCGGGACTAGCGGACGAGCAGTACTTC; CDR3aa: CSADPPGLADEQYF
d_gene: .; j_gene: TRBJ1-5; abundance: .; v_gene: TRBV15; CDR3nt: TGTGCCACCAGCTACGATAGCAATCAGCCCCAGCATTTT; CDR3aa: CATSYDSNQPQHF
d_gene: .; j_gene: TRBJ2-1; abundance: .; v_gene: TRBV6-2/TRBV6-3; CDR3nt: TGTGCCAGCAGTCTCCTTAGGGGTGGTAGCAATGAGCAGTTCTTC; CDR3aa: CASSLLRGGSNEQFF
d_gene: TRBD1; j_gene: TRBJ2-5; abundance: many; v_gene: TRBV28; CDR3nt: TGTGCCAGCAGCGTCTCGGGACAGGGGAGACAAGAGACCCAGTACTTC; CDR3aa: CASSVSGQGRQETQYF
d_gene: .; j_gene: TRBJ2-2; abundance: .; v_gene: TRBV2; CDR3nt: TGTGCCAGCAGGAACACAAACACCGGGGAGCTGTTTTTT; CDR3aa: CASRNTNTGELFF
d_gene: TRBD1; j_gene: TRBJ2-2; abundance: .; v_gene: TRBV7-9; CDR3nt: TGTGCCAGCACGGGGACAGCAAACACCGGGGAGCTGTTTTTT; CDR3aa: CASTGTANTGELFF
d_gene: .; j_gene: TRBJ2-3; abundance: .; v_gene: TRBV29-1; CDR3nt: TGCAGCGTTGCAAAAACCGCTAGCACAGATACGCAGTATTTT; CDR3aa: CSVAKTASTDTQYF
d_gene: .; j_gene: TRBJ1-2; abundance: .; v_gene: TRBV7-2; CDR3nt: TGTGCCAGCAGCTTGGCTGGGGCCTACACCTTC; CDR3aa: CASSLAGAYTF
d_gene: TRBD2; j_gene: TRBJ2-1; abundance: many; v_gene: TRBV5-1; CDR3nt: TGCGCCAGCAGCTTGGCCTATCTAGCGGGAGCCCCTGATGAGCAGTTCTTC; CDR3aa: CASSLAYLAGAPDEQFF